A single sample is the source of the 3 T cell receptor beta chains below, sequenced in a study of shared clonotypes between healthy human individuals. Method: immunoSEQ multiplex PCR; TCRdb's copy keeps in-frame clones and lacks some. The table includes roughly 2.4 million clones, roughly 95% detected once. Source material: naive CD4+ T cells sorted from blood. Regarding subset: CD45RA+ positively selected. All receptors come from a man aged 18 to 30 in good health.

The J gene is TRBJ2-5, the V gene TRBV29-1; perhaps TRBD1 as D (6 bases). Germline CDR1 is SQVTM and CDR2 is ANQGSEA. The CDR3 is 14 amino acids. Trimming took 7 bases from V and 7 from J, leaving 22 bases between them. CDR3 sequence reads: CSAGLDSPGRTQYF. In DNA, the CDR3 is TGCAGCGCCGGGCTGGACAGCCCCGGGCGGACCCAGTACTTC. Full variable domain (missing parts from reference TRBV29-1 and TRBJ2-5): SAVISQKPSRDICQRGTSLTIQCQVDSQVTMMFWYRQQPGQSLTLIATANQGSEATYESGFVIDKFPISRPNLTFSTLTVSNMSPEDSSIYLCSAGLDSPGRTQYFGPGTRLLVL.

This chain connects TRBV5-6 to TRBJ1-2; D gene ambiguous. The V gene's germline CDR1 is SGHDT and CDR2 YYEEEE. V lost 0 bases and J lost 2, with 8 bases in between. The CDR3 is 14 amino acids. CDR3 coding DNA: TGTGCCAGCAGCTTGGACCGACGAAACTATGGCTACACCTTC. Translation gives CASSLDRRNYGYTF.

Note on this clone: Other DNA variants within this sample encode the same CDR3. The chain links TRBV18 to TRBJ2-3; D unresolved. This CDR3 region has 13 residues. The germline V gene encodes CDR1 KGHSH and CDR2 LQKENI. V was clipped by 1 base and J by 2 bases, with 4 bases between them. CDR3 nucleotides: TGTGCCAGCTCACCACGGGACACAGATACGCAGTATTTT. Translating gives CASSPRDTDTQYF.